This TCR beta chain is drawn from a study of T cell clonotyping in hematopoietic cell transplantation. General study results and limits: Higher Inverse Simpson Index values in graft donor and pretransplant recipient predicted broader posttransplant TCR diversity. Without cell sorting, CD4 versus CD8 contributions remain unresolved. Pathologically expanded recipient clonotypes increased progressively from day 30 to day 180 as diversity fell.

Trimming at V came to 6 bases and at J to 3 bases, leaving 8 bases not matched to a gene. The CDR3 totals 14 residues. The germline CDR1 and CDR2 sequences are WSHSY and SAAADI. Details on this clone: The antigen remains undetermined.

Assay used: immunoSEQ multiplex PCR; TCRdb lists only in-frame clones, some missing. The sample contains roughly 5,000 clones, under 90% of which appear only once. The sample in question was peripheral blood mononuclear cells, obtained 100 days after allogeneic stem cell transplant. The gene calls are TRBV10-2 and TRBJ2-7, with TRBD2 identical over 7 bases. This receptor was obtained from a male patient in his seventies who had an allogeneic stem cell transplant from an unrelated donor, so T cells may come from the graft donor. Some clones in this sample may be carry-over from other donors' samples. The CDR3 protein is CASSVSGFLYEQYF. The CDR3 bases are TGCGCCAGCAGCGTTAGCGGGTTCCTCTACGAGCAGTACTTC.